Sequencing of this TCR beta chain was carried out in a study of a mutant IDH1 vaccine in newly diagnosed glioma. Profiling relied on immunoSEQ multiplex PCR, and the TCRdb table lists in-frame clones only, not all of them. The sample shows roughly 84,000 clones, over 70% of them seen only once. Noted time point: baseline, week 1 (first vaccination visit). Treatment reported: pre-vaccination baseline after standard-of-care therapy. Germline V CDR1 and CDR2: KGHSH, LQKENI. J gave up 2 bases and V 5 bases, and 3 bases lay outside the gene matches. This CDR3 comprises 16 residues. V is TRBV18 and J is TRBJ2-5; 15 bases map to TRBD2. The specimen comprised PBMCs, sampled from a glioma patient treated with radiotherapy, temozolomide or both. This clonotype was sampled from a man aged 40-50 years with glioma. Some clones in this sample may be carry-over from other donors' samples. This chain's CDR3 is CASSAGLAGGQETQYF. The DNA of the CDR3 is TGTGCCAGCTCAGCGGGACTAGCGGGGGGTCAAGAGACCCAGTACTTC.